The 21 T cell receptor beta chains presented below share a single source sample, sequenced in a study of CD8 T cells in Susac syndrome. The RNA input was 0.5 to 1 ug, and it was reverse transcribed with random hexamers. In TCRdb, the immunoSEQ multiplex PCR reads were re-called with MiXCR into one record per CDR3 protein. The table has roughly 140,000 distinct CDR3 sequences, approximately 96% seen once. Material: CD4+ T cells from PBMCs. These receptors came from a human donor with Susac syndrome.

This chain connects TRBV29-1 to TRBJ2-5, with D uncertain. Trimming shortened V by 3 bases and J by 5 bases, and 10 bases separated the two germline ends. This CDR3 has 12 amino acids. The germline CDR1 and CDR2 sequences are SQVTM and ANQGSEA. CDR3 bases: TGCAGCGTTGACGTCCAGCAGGAGACCCAGTACTTC. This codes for CSVDVQQETQYF.

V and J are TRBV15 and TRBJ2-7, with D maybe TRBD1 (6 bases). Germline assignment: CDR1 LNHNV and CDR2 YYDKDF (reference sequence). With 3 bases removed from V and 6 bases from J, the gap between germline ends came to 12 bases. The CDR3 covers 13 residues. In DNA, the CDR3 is TGTGCCACCAGCAGCATCCGGGACACCGAGCAGTACTTC. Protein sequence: CATSSIRDTEQYF.

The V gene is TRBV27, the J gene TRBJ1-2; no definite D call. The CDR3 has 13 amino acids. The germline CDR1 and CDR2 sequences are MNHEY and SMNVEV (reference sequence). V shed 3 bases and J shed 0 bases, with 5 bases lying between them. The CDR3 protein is CASSLTPNYGYTF. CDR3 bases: TGTGCCAGCAGTTTGACACCTAACTATGGCTACACCTTC.

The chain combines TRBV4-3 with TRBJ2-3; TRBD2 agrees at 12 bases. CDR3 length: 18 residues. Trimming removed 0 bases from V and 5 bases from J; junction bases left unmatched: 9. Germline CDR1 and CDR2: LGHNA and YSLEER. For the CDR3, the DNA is TGCGCCAGCAGCCAAGATTTGACTAGCGGGGGCCGGGGAGATACGCAGTATTTT. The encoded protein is CASSQDLTSGGRGDTQYF.

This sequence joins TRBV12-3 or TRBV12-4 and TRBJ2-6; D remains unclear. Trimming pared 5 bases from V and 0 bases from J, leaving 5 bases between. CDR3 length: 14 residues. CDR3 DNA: TGTGCCAGCAGTGAGAGCTCTGGGGCCAACGTCCTGACTTTC. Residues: CASSESSGANVLTF.

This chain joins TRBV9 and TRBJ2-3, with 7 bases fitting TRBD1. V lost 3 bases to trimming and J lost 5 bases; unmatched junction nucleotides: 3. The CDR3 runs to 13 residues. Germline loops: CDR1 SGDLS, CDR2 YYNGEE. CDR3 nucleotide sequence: TGTGCCAGCAGCGCCCGACAGGGAGATACGCAGTATTTT. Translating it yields CASSARQGDTQYF.

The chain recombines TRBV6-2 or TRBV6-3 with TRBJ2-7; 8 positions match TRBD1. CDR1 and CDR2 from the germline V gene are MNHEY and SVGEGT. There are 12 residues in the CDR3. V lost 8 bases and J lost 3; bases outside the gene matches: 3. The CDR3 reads CASRQGIYEQYF. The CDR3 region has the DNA TGTGCCAGCCGACAGGGGATCTACGAGCAGTACTTC.

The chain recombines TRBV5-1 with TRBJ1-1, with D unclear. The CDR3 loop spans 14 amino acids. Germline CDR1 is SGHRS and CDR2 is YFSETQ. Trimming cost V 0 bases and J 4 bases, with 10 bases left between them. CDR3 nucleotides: TGCGCCAGCAGCTTGGAATCCAGGTTCACTGAAGCTTTCTTT. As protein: CASSLESRFTEAFF.

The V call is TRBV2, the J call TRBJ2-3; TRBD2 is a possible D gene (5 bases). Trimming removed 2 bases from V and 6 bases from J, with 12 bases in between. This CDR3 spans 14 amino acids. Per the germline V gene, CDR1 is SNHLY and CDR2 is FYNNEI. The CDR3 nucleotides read TGTGCCAGCAGTGAAAGGACTTCTCGGGATACGCAGTATTTT. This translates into CASSERTSRDTQYF.

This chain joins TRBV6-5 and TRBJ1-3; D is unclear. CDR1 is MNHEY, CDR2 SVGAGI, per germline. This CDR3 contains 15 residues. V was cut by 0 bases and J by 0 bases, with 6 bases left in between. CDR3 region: CASSYSGSSGNTIYF. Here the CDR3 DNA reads TGTGCCAGCAGTTACTCGGGCAGCTCTGGAAACACCATATATTTT.

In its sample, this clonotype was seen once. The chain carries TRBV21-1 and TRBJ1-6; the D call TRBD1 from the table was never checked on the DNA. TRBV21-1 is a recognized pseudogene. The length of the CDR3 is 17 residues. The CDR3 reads CASSKGDTLFSNSPLHF. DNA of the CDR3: TGTGCCAGCAGCAAAGGGGACACTTTGTTTTCGAATTCACCCCTCCACTTT.

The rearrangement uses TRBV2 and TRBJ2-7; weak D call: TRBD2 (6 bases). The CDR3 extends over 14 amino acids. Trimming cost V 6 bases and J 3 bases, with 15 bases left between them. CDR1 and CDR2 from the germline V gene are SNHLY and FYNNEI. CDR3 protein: CASRPGGPIYEQYF. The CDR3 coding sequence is TGTGCCAGCAGGCCCGGGGGACCGATCTACGAGCAGTACTTC.

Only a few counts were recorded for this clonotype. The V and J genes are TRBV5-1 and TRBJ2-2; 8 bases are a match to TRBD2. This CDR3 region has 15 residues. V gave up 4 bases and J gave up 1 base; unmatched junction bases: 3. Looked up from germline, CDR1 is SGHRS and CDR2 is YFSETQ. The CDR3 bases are TGCGCCAGCAGCGAGCTAGCGGGGAACACCGGGGAGCTGTTTTTT. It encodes CASSELAGNTGELFF.

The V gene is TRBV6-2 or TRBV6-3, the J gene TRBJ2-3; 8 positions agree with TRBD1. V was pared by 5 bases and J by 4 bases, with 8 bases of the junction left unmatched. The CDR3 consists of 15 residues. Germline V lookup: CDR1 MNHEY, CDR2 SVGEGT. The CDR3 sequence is CASSRQGRNSDTQYF. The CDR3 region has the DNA TGTGCCAGCAGTCGACAGGGGAGAAATTCAGATACGCAGTATTTT.

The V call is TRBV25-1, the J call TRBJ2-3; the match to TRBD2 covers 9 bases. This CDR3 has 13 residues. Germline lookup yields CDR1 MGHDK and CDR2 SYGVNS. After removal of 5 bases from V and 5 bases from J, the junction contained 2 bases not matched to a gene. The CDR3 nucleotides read TGTGCCAGCAGTAGCGGGGGGCTAGATACGCAGTATTTT. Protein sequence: CASSSGGLDTQYF. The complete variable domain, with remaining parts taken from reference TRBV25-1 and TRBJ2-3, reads EADIYQTPRYLVIGTGKKITLECSQTMGHDKMYWYQQDPGMELHLIHYSYGVNSTEKGDLSSESTVSRIRTEHFPLTLESARPSHTSQYLCASSSGGLDTQYFGPGTRLTVL.

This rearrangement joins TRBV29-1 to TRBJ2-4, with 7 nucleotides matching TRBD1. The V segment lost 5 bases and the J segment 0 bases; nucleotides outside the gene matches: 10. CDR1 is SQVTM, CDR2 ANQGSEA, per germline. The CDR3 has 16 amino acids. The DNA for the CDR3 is TGCAGCGTTCGGGACAGCCCAGGGGGAGCCAAAAACATTCAGTACTTC. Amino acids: CSVRDSPGGAKNIQYF.

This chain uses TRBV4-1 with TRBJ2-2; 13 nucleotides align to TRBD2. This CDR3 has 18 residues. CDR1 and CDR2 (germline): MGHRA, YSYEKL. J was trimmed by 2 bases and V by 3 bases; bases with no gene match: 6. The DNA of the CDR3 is TGCGCCAGCAGCCAGGACGGGACTAGCGGGGCAAACACCGGGGAGCTGTTTTTT. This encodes CASSQDGTSGANTGELFF.

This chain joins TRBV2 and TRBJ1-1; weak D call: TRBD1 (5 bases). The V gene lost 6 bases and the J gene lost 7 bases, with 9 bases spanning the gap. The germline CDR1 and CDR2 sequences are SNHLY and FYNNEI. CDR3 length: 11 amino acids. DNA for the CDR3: TGTGCCAGCAGGACAGAAATTGAAGCTTTCTTT. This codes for CASRTEIEAFF.

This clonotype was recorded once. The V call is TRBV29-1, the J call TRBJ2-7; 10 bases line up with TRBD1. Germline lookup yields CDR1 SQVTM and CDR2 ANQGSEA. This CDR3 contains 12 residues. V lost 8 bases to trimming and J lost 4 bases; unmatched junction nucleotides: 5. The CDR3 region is CSIGQGGYEQYF. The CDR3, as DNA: TGCAGCATCGGACAGGGGGGATACGAGCAGTACTTC.

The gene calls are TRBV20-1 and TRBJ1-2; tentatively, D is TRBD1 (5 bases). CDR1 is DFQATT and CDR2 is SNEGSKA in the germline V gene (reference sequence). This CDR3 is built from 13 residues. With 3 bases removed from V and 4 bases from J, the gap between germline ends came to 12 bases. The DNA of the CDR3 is TGCAGTGCTAGGCGCGACAGACGCTATGGCTACACCTTC. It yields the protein CSARRDRRYGYTF.

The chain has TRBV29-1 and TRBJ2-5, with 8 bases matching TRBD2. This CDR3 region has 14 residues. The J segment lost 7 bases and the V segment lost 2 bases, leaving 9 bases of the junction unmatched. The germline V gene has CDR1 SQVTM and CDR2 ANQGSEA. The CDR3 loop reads CSVEWSGGPRTQYF. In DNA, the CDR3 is TGCAGCGTTGAATGGTCGGGGGGGCCGCGGACCCAGTACTTC.